The TCR beta chain described here comes from a study of blood T cell repertoires in COVID-19. About the study: The samples span acute and convalescent COVID-19 from the United States, Italy and Spain.

The germline V gene encodes CDR1 KGHSH and CDR2 LQKENI. The trim removed 4 bases at V and 7 bases at J, leaving 4 bases unmatched. The CDR3 sequence is 14 residues long. Sequenced by immunoSEQ multiplex PCR; TCRdb stores in-frame clones only, minus some. Of some 50,000 clones detected, approximately 87% appear once; the ten largest clones hold under 5%. This sequence was found in a man aged 45-65 years with acute or convalescent COVID-19. The specimen was peripheral blood. V and J are TRBV18 and TRBJ1-6; 7 bases match TRBD1. The CDR3 nucleotides read TGTGCCAGCTCACAGGGACAGCTAAATTCACCCCTCCACTTT. Translating gives CASSQGQLNSPLHF.